A selection of T cell receptor beta chains follows, all from one sample in a study of CD8+CD57+ T cells in acquired aplastic anemia. TCRdb reprocessed the reads via MiXCR and lists one record per CDR3 protein. The table shows 100,000 to 150,000 distinct CDR3 sequences, with 48% occurring only once. The sample consisted of sorted CD4+, CD8+, or CD8+CD57+ T cells (not recorded which) from PBMCs. The receptors shown here come from a human donor in good health, serving as a control. Both conserved end residues are trimmed from each CDR3. A D gene is named only where the DNA matches it firmly.

d_gene	v_gene	j_gene	CDR3aa
.	TRBV2	TRBJ1-1	ASDPANTEAF
.	TRBV4-1	TRBJ2-3	ASSQGGGRDTQY
.	TRBV4-2	TRBJ2-3	ASSQGSGAGADTQY
.	TRBV6-1	TRBJ1-4	ASSIPRDMTNEKLF
TRBD1	TRBV5-4	TRBJ1-2	ASSLAWQGARYGYT
TRBD1	TRBV15	TRBJ2-3	ATSRDRGTDTQY
TRBD2	TRBV20-1	TRBJ2-2	SARASGDTGELF
.	TRBV29-1	TRBJ2-1	SVDQSGPYNEQF
.	TRBV2	TRBJ1-6	ASSQSNSPLH
TRBD2	TRBV20-1	TRBJ2-7	SARDLKASGGVGSYEQY
TRBD1	TRBV19	TRBJ1-1	ASGTEAAEAF
TRBD2	TRBV11-2	TRBJ2-3	ASSPGTSGGRDTQY
TRBD1	TRBV19	TRBJ2-7	ASSRDRDEQY
.	TRBV10-3	TRBJ2-5	AISDPAGGGTQY
.	TRBV25-1	TRBJ1-6	ASSAGVGVGSPLH
.	TRBV5-6	TRBJ1-2	ASSLGVLSGKANYGYT
.	TRBV5-1	TRBJ1-1	ASSPGAGNTEAF
.	TRBV15	TRBJ1-1	ATSRDMNTEAF
.	TRBV10-3	TRBJ2-7	AISGGAGNEQY
.	TRBV9	TRBJ2-3	ASSVDEGASTDTQY
TRBD1	TRBV3-1	TRBJ2-7	ASSLGTGFPVEY
TRBD2	TRBV19	TRBJ2-1	ASRLAGGPGEQF
.	TRBV10-1	TRBJ2-3	ASSGDRALRNTQY
.	TRBV6-1	TRBJ2-3	ASSQNTDTQY
.	TRBV5-5	TRBJ1-4	ASSRRDREKLF
.	TRBV20-1	TRBJ2-5	SARKAAQETQY
.	TRBV15	TRBJ2-7	ATSSPGHSYEQY
.	TRBV24-1	TRBJ1-5	ATSDRTGNQPQH
.	TRBV12-3/TRBV12-4	TRBJ1-2	ASSKTGGYT
.	TRBV14	TRBJ1-4	ASSQLKSINEKLF
.	TRBV11-3	TRBJ1-1	ASSLGSGGNTEAF
TRBD1	TRBV7-1	TRBJ2-7	ASSSYRDSASYEQY
TRBD2	TRBV29-1	TRBJ2-3	SVTGTRRTDTQY
.	TRBV19	TRBJ2-1	ASNTQREYNEQF
TRBD1	TRBV12-3/TRBV12-4	TRBJ1-5	ASWTGYSNQPQH
.	TRBV11-2	TRBJ1-5	ASSLDRGGLNSQPQH
.	TRBV4-1	TRBJ2-7	ASSQDTDRDEQY
.	TRBV7-6	TRBJ2-1	ASSSQNGEQF
TRBD2	TRBV2	TRBJ2-3	ASAGVGANEQY
.	TRBV20-1	TRBJ2-7	SAKAPYTYEQY
.	TRBV10-3	TRBJ1-1	AISESGQFGTEAF
TRBD1	TRBV12-3/TRBV12-4	TRBJ1-5	ASSFGTGNQPQH
TRBD2	TRBV5-5	TRBJ2-3	ASSLRLAGTDTQY
TRBD2	TRBV12-3/TRBV12-4	TRBJ2-1	ASSEPGLAYNEQF
TRBD2	TRBV18	TRBJ2-1	ASSPPVGGGENNEQF